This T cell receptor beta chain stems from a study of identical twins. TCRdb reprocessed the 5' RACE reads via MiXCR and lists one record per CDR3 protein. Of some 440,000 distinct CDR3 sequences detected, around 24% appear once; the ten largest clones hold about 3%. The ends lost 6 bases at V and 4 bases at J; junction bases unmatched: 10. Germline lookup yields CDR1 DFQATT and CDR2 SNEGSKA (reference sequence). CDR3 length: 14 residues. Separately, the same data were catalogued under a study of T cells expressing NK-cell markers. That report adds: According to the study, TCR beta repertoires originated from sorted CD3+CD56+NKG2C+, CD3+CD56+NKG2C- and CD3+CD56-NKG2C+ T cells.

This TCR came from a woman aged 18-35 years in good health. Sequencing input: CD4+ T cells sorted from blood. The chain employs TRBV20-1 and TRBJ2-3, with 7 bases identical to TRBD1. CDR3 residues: CSAAGPTGADTQYF. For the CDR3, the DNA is TGCAGTGCAGCAGGGCCAACAGGGGCAGATACGCAGTATTTT.